This is a list of T cell receptor beta chains from one sample in a study of HIV-infected patients and healthy controls. MiXCR, run by TCRdb on the 5' RACE reads, gives a single entry per CDR3 protein. The sample records 15,000 to 20,000 distinct CDR3 sequences, approximately 9.6% being singletons. The specimen sequenced was blood. The receptors here all came from an adult in good health. Each CDR3 is given with its conserved first and last residue. A D gene is named only where the DNA matches it firmly. Expanded clones get a size class; other rows say once, few or many, or leave the size out.

v_gene,d_gene,j_gene,abundance,CDR3aa,CDR3nt
TRBV27,-,TRBJ2-1,many,CASSPVSGNNEQFF,TGTGCCAGCAGTCCCGTTTCAGGAAACAATGAGCAGTTCTTC
TRBV6-1,-,TRBJ2-7,many,CASSELQGEQYF,TGTGCCAGCAGTGAACTCCAGGGCGAGCAGTACTTC
TRBV7-6,-,TRBJ1-1,many,CASSLYHNTEAFF,TGTGCCAGCAGCTTATATCATAACACTGAAGCTTTCTTT
TRBV12-3/TRBV12-4,-,TRBJ2-2,many,CATTEYGGELFF,TGTGCCACGACAGAATACGGAGGGGAGCTGTTTTTT
TRBV12-3/TRBV12-4,TRBD2,TRBJ2-1,-,CASSGLAGGSYNEQFF,TGTGCCAGCAGCGGACTAGCGGGGGGCTCCTACAATGAGCAGTTCTTC
TRBV5-1,TRBD1,TRBJ1-5,few,CASSLSPQDRGQPQHF,TGCGCCAGCAGCTTATCTCCCCAGGACAGGGGCCAGCCCCAGCATTTT
TRBV7-9,TRBD1,TRBJ1-6,many,CASSQRGQLNSPLHF,TGTGCCAGCAGCCAAAGGGGACAGCTGAATTCACCCCTCCACTTT
TRBV7-2,TRBD1,TRBJ1-1,many,CASSLGQGVRAFF,TGTGCCAGCAGCTTAGGACAGGGGGTTAGGGCTTTCTTT
TRBV25-1,-,TRBJ1-4,-,CASSEGAKATNEKLFF,TGTGCCAGCAGTGAAGGGGCGAAAGCAACTAATGAAAAACTGTTTTTT
TRBV7-9,TRBD1,TRBJ2-3,many,CASSLGQAASTDTQYF,TGTGCCAGCAGCTTGGGACAGGCAGCTAGCACAGATACGCAGTATTTT
TRBV29-1,-,TRBJ1-5,many,CSVGHGTDQPQHF,TGCAGCGTTGGGCACGGCACCGATCAGCCCCAGCATTTT
TRBV6-1,-,TRBJ1-5,-,CASSASTTQGQPQHF,TGTGCCAGCAGTGCCAGTACTACTCAGGGTCAGCCCCAGCATTTT
TRBV6-2/TRBV6-3,-,TRBJ2-5,medium-sized,CASSYSSSKETQYF,TGTGCCAGCAGTTACTCGAGTTCTAAAGAGACCCAGTACTTC
TRBV28,-,TRBJ2-7,many,CASSLRGEQYF,TGTGCCAGCAGTTTGAGGGGGGAGCAGTACTTC
TRBV6-2/TRBV6-3,-,TRBJ2-5,-,CASSYSIGQETQYF,TGTGCCAGCAGTTACTCGATCGGGCAAGAGACCCAGTACTTC
TRBV19,TRBD1,TRBJ1-6,few,CASSMGQESSPLHF,TGTGCCAGTAGTATGGGACAGGAATCCTCACCCCTCCACTTT
TRBV5-1,-,TRBJ1-1,many,CASSLDGPGSTEAFF,TGCGCCAGCAGCTTGGACGGCCCGGGAAGCACTGAAGCTTTCTTT
TRBV6-6,TRBD2,TRBJ2-3,many,CASLRLGGGALTDTQYF,TGTGCCAGCCTACGTCTGGGGGGAGGGGCTCTCACAGATACGCAGTATTTT
TRBV7-6,-,TRBJ2-5,many,CASSPGVLGETQYF,TGTGCCAGCAGCCCAGGGGTCCTGGGGGAGACCCAGTACTTC
TRBV4-3,-,TRBJ2-7,few,CASSQGVGAYEQYF,TGCGCCAGCAGCCAAGGTGTCGGTGCCTACGAGCAGTACTTC
TRBV25-1,-,TRBJ2-1,many,CASIWDNHNEQFF,TGTGCCAGCATATGGGACAACCACAATGAGCAGTTCTTC
TRBV7-2,-,TRBJ1-5,medium-sized,CASSPWADGANQPQHF,TGTGCCAGCAGCCCCTGGGCCGACGGGGCCAATCAGCCCCAGCATTTT
TRBV28,-,TRBJ2-3,many,CASSLSERSTDTQYF,TGTGCCAGCAGTTTATCTGAGCGGAGCACAGATACGCAGTATTTT
TRBV7-2,TRBD1,TRBJ1-1,many,CASSRQGASEAFF,TGTGCCAGCAGCCGACAGGGGGCATCTGAAGCTTTCTTT
TRBV20-1,TRBD1,TRBJ2-3,many,CSARVTGAVDTQYF,TGCAGTGCTAGAGTCACAGGGGCGGTGGATACGCAGTATTTT
TRBV6-6,-,TRBJ1-1,medium-sized,CASSKDSRYTEAFF,TGTGCCAGCAGTAAGGACAGCCGATACACTGAAGCTTTCTTT
TRBV20-1,-,TRBJ2-7,few,CSATGGTEQYF,TGCAGTGCTACCGGAGGTACAGAGCAGTACTTC
TRBV4-1,TRBD2,TRBJ2-2,few,CASSHKGTRNTGELFF,TGCGCCAGCAGCCACAAGGGGACTAGGAACACCGGGGAGCTGTTTTTT
TRBV2,-,TRBJ2-3,many,CASSEWASGEADTQYF,TGTGCCAGCAGTGAATGGGCAAGTGGGGAGGCAGATACGCAGTATTTT
TRBV6-2/TRBV6-3,-,TRBJ2-3,few,CASSARLARGRDTQYF,TGTGCCAGCAGTGCCCGACTAGCGAGGGGGCGAGATACGCAGTATTTT
TRBV7-2,-,TRBJ1-5,medium-sized,CASSLETRRNQPQHF,TGTGCCAGCAGCTTAGAGACACGGCGCAATCAGCCCCAGCATTTT
TRBV7-2,TRBD2,TRBJ2-7,many,CASSLGSGTSKYPPYF,TGTGCCAGCAGCTTAGGAAGCGGGACTAGCAAATACCCCCCGTACTTC
TRBV6-2/TRBV6-3,-,TRBJ2-1,medium-sized,CASRPNLLDVHEQFF,TGTGCCAGCAGACCCAATCTACTAGATGTCCATGAGCAGTTCTTC
TRBV6-5,-,TRBJ1-6,many,CASAQNSPLHF,TGTGCCAGCGCCCAAAACTCACCCCTCCACTTT
TRBV7-9,-,TRBJ1-1,many,CASSPRSFWSAEAFF,TGTGCCAGCAGCCCGCGTAGCTTTTGGAGTGCTGAAGCTTTCTTT
TRBV6-1,-,TRBJ2-2,many,CASSEQPGVYTGELFF,TGTGCCAGCAGTGAACAGCCAGGGGTGTACACCGGGGAGCTGTTTTTT
TRBV28,TRBD2,TRBJ2-3,many,CASSTLASGDTQYF,TGTGCCAGCAGCACTCTGGCTAGCGGTGATACGCAGTATTTT
TRBV7-9,-,TRBJ1-5,medium-sized,CASQIGGPQGPQHF,TGTGCCAGCCAAATTGGGGGGCCCCAGGGGCCCCAGCATTTT
TRBV29-1,TRBD2,TRBJ2-7,-,CSVSKAGVGGEQYF,TGCAGCGTAAGCAAAGCGGGAGTAGGAGGCGAGCAGTACTTC
TRBV19,-,TRBJ2-1,many,CASSTDKSSYNEQFF,TGTGCCAGTAGTACGGACAAGAGCTCCTACAATGAGCAGTTCTTC
TRBV28,TRBD2,TRBJ2-1,medium-sized,CASMGLAINNEQFF,TGTGCCAGCATGGGACTAGCGATCAACAATGAGCAGTTCTTC
TRBV15,-,TRBJ2-7,many,CATSRSTGDEQYF,TGTGCCACCAGCAGATCTACGGGGGACGAGCAGTACTTC
TRBV24-1,TRBD2,TRBJ2-7,-,CATSGDGLASYEQYF,TGTGCCACCAGCGGGGATGGACTAGCGAGTTACGAGCAGTACTTC
TRBV15,-,TRBJ2-7,-,CATSRIDRDSDKLYF,TGTGCCACCAGCAGAATTGATCGGGACTCTGACAAGTTGTACTTC
TRBV7-2,TRBD2,TRBJ2-5,many,CASSLTSGGLVETQYF,TGTGCCAGCAGCCTGACTAGCGGCGGATTGGTAGAGACCCAGTACTTC
TRBV12-3/TRBV12-4,TRBD2,TRBJ2-3,medium-sized,CASRPTGGGPTDTQYF,TGTGCCAGCAGGCCAACGGGGGGGGGGCCTACGGATACGCAGTATTTT